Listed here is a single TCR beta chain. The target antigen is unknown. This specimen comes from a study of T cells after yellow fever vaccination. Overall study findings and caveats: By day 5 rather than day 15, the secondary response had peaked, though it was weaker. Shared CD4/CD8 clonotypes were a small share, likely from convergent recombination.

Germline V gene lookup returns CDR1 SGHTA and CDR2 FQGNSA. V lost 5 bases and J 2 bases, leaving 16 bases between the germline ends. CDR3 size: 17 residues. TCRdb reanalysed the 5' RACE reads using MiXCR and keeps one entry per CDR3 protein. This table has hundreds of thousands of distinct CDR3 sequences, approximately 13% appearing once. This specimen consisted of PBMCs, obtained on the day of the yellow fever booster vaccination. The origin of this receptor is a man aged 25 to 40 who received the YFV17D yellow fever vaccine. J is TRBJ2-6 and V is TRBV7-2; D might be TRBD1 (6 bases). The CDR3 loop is CASSNTRPGAGANVLTF. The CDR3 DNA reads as TGTGCCAGCAGCAACACCCGACCAGGGGCTGGGGCCAACGTCCTGACTTTC.